What follows describes a single T cell receptor (beta chain). What it recognizes is unknown. Sequenced by immunoSEQ multiplex PCR; TCRdb stores in-frame clones only, minus some. The sample yields approximately 28,000 clones, 85% to 95% seen once. This record comes from a study of graft-versus-host responses after intestinal transplantation. In the study overall: The transplants performed in recipients were multivisceral, liver-intestinal, or isolated intestinal. Findings and limits, study-wide: Peak GvH clone levels in circulation were associated with early post-transplant HvG declines. Detected in recipient marrow were GvH clones, some of which were first observed in ileum or blood.

CDR1 SGDLS and CDR2 YYNGEE come from the germline V gene. The CDR3 has 16 amino acids. V was trimmed by 7 bases and J by 4 bases, leaving 23 bases between them. V gene TRBV9 combines with J gene TRBJ1-2; D is unresolved. The sequence was obtained from a human patient who received an intestinal transplant, so some T cells may come from the graft donor. The sample here was PBMCs, taken approximately 69 days after intestinal transplant. The CDR3 sequence is CASLGLYSRKIYGYTF. CDR3 bases: TGTGCCAGCTTGGGCCTGTACTCAAGAAAGATCTATGGCTACACCTTC. Full variable domain (remainder filled in from reference TRBV9 and TRBJ1-2): DSGVTQTPKHLITATGQRVTLRCSPRSGDLSVYWYQQSLDQGLQFLIQYYNGEERAKGNILERFSAQQFPDLHSELNLSSLELGDSALYFCASLGLYSRKIYGYTFGSGTRLTVV.